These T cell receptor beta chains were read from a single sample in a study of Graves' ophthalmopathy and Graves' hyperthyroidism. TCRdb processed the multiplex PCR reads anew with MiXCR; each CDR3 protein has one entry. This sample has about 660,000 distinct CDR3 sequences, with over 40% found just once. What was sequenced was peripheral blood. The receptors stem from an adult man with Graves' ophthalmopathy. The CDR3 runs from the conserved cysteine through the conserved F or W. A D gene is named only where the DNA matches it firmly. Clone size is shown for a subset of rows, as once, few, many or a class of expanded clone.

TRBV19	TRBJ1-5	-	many	CASNQLGGQYNQPQHF	TGTGCCAGTAACCAACTCGGGGGGCAATACAATCAGCCCCAGCATTTT
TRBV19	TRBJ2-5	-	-	CASSLSGTSPAQPQYF	TGTGCCAGCAGCCTCTCCGGGACCTCCCCGGCTCAGCCCCAGTACTTC
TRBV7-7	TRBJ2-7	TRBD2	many	CASSLGTSGGYEQYF	TGTGCCAGCAGCTTAGGGACTAGCGGGGGCTACGAGCAGTACTTC
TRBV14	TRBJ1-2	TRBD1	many	CASSPRQGDSYGYTF	TGTGCCAGCAGCCCGCGACAGGGAGATTCCTATGGCTACACCTTC
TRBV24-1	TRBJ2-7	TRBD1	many	CATSGIGRDRSSYEQYF	TGTGCCACCAGTGGGATCGGAAGGGACAGGAGCTCCTACGAGCAGTACTTC
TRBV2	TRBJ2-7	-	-	CASSELDYLRF	TGTGCCAGCAGTGAATTGGACTACCTCCGGTTC
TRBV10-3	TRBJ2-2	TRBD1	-	CAISEGTGDTGELFF	TGTGCCATCAGTGAGGGGACAGGGGACACCGGGGAGCTGTTTTTT
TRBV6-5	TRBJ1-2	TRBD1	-	CASSPTWQGVYGYTF	TGTGCCAGCAGCCCTACATGGCAGGGGGTCTATGGCTACACCTTC
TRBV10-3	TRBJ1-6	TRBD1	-	CAISESGQGFSSPLHF	TGTGCCATCAGTGAGTCGGGACAGGGGTTTAGTTCACCCCTCCACTTT
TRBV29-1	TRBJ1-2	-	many	CSVALPTARTNYGYTF	TGCAGCGTTGCCCTCCCGACGGCGCGAACTAACTATGGCTACACCTTC
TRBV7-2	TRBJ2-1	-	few	CASSLYPGVGNEQFF	TGTGCCAGCAGCTTATATCCAGGCGTGGGGAATGAGCAGTTCTTC
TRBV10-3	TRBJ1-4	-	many	CAISVGGSNEKLFF	TGTGCCATCAGTGTGGGGGGTTCTAATGAAAAACTGTTTTTT
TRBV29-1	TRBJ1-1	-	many	CSVEEAGLNTEAFF	TGCAGCGTTGAAGAGGCGGGATTGAACACTGAAGCTTTCTTT
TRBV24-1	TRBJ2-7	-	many	CATSDFGQGIFYEQYF	TGTGCCACCAGTGATTTTGGTCAGGGGATTTTCTACGAGCAGTACTTC
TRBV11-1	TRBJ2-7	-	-	CASSHLEYEQYF	TGTGCCAGCAGTCATTTAGAATACGAGCAGTACTTC
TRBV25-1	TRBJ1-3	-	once	CASSSSGGGRTLSGNTIYF	TGTGCCAGCAGCTCCTCTGGCGGTGGCAGGACCCTTTCAGGAAACACCATATATTTT
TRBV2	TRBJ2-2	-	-	CASSVMGDTGELFF	TGTGCCAGCAGCGTCATGGGGGACACCGGGGAGCTGTTTTTT
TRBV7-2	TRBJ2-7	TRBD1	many	CASSRTGREQYF	TGTGCCAGCAGCAGGACAGGGCGCGAGCAGTACTTC
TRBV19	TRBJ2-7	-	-	CASSGQDHGTGGDEQYF	TGTGCCAGTAGCGGACAGGACCACGGGACGGGGGGCGACGAGCAGTACTTC
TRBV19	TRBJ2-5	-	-	CASSMGVSRTVKETQYF	TGTGCCAGTAGTATGGGGGTATCCCGGACAGTCAAAGAGACCCAGTACTTC
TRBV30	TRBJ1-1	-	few	CAWSFQGTEAFF	TGTGCCTGGAGTTTCCAGGGCACTGAAGCTTTCTTT
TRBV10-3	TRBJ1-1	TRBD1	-	CASSRDRGHRGEAFF	TGTGCCAGCAGTCGGGACAGGGGGCACAGAGGTGAAGCTTTCTTT
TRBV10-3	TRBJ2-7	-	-	CAISGTDSYEQYF	TGTGCCATCAGTGGTACCGACAGCTACGAGCAGTACTTC
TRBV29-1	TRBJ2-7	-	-	CSVEDRDEQYF	TGCAGCGTTGAAGATCGGGACGAGCAGTACTTC
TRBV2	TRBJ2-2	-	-	CASGGADTGELFF	TGTGCCAGCGGGGGGGCAGACACCGGGGAGCTGTTTTTT
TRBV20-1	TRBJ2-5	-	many	CSAREEGAETQYF	TGCAGTGCTAGAGAGGAGGGGGCTGAGACCCAGTACTTC
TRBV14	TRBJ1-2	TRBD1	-	CASSEQGAGYGYTF	TGTGCCAGCAGTGAACAGGGGGCTGGCTATGGCTACACCTTC
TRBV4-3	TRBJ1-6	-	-	CASSPWTDNSPLHF	TGCGCCAGCAGCCCGTGGACAGATAATTCACCCCTCCACTTT
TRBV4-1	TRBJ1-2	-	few	CASSPRDPPNYGYTF	TGCGCCAGCAGCCCCCGGGACCCACCTAACTATGGCTACACCTTC
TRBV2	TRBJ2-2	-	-	CASTQGDGELFF	TGTGCCAGCACTCAAGGGGACGGGGAGCTGTTTTTT
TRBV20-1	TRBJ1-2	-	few	CSARGGGAFSYTF	TGCAGTGCTAGGGGAGGGGGGGCCTTTAGCTACACCTTC
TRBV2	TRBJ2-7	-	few	CASSDPVLTAYEQYF	TGTGCCAGCAGTGATCCGGTGCTAACCGCCTACGAGCAGTACTTC
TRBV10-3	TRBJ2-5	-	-	CAISESGKETQYF	TGTGCCATCAGTGAGTCGGGGAAAGAGACCCAGTACTTC
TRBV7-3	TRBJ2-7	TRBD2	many	CASSLTSWDEQYF	TGTGCCAGCAGCTTGACTAGCTGGGACGAGCAGTACTTC
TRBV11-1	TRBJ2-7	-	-	CASRPRQLGSSYEQYF	TGTGCCAGCAGACCCCGTCAATTGGGGAGCTCCTACGAGCAGTACTTC
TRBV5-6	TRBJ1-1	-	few	CASSLGVTSLEAFF	TGTGCCAGCAGCCTCGGGGTCACAAGCCTTGAAGCTTTCTTT